The 4 T cell receptor beta chains below were found in one sample sequenced in a study of beta chain features in type 1 diabetes. Findings of the study overall: Moderate yet significant TCRB CDR3 shortening was seen in Type 1 diabetes patients in all four CD4+ subsets.

Antigens of these TCRs are unknown. The entirety of the isolated RNA underwent reverse transcription, so expressed TCRB transcripts were sequenced. Some clones are missing from TCRdb's copy, which holds only in-frame ones; the method was immunoSEQ multiplex PCR. The sample gives about 230,000 clones, 15% to 20% of which show up once; more than 0.075% is in the top ten. The source material was naive CD4+ T cells from blood. All receptors derive from a man in his thirties or forties with type 1 diabetes.

This clone was found a few times. CDR3 sequence reads: CASSPGPTTLQYF. The DNA for the CDR3 is TGTGCCAGCAGCCCGGGACCAACTACGTTGCAGTACTTC. The chain joins TRBV6-5 to TRBJ2-7, with D perhaps being TRBD1 or TRBD2 (5 bases each). This CDR3 has 13 amino acids. Germline assignment: CDR1 MNHEY and CDR2 SVGAGI. V was clipped by 6 bases and J by 9 bases, with 18 bases between them.

This clone has only a few counts. The gene calls are TRBV7-9 and TRBJ2-3, with D unclear. CDR1 and CDR2 from the germline V gene are SEHNR and FQNEAQ (reference sequence). The CDR3 spans 15 residues. V shed 5 bases and J shed 0 bases, with 12 bases lying between them. Here the CDR3 reads CASSLSAFSTDTQYF. CDR3 bases: TGTGCCAGCAGCCTCTCGGCCTTTAGCACAGATACGCAGTATTTT.

The rearrangement uses TRBV7-9 and TRBJ1-2; D not certain. CDR1 is SEHNR and CDR2 is FQNEAQ in the germline V gene (reference sequence). This CDR3 has 13 amino acids. Trimming removed 1 base at V and 6 bases at J, with 9 bases between. The CDR3 sequence is CASSLGRTHGYTF. CDR3 nucleotides: TGTGCCAGCAGCTTAGGCAGGACCCATGGCTACACCTTC.

The V gene is TRBV14, the J gene TRBJ2-3, with unresolved D. Trimming removed 4 bases at V and 6 bases at J, with 8 bases between. This CDR3 is built from 12 residues. The germline gives CDR1 SGHDN, CDR2 FVKESK. The DNA of the CDR3 is TGTGCCAGCAGCCCGTGGACGGATACGCAGTATTTT. It encodes CASSPWTDTQYF.